Reported below is one T cell receptor (beta chain). The ends lost 8 bases at V and 1 base at J; junction bases unmatched: 8. CDR1 is MNHEY and CDR2 is SMNVEV in the germline V gene (reference sequence). The CDR3 loop spans 16 amino acids. The data stem from a study of blood T cell repertoires in COVID-19. This table comes from immunoSEQ multiplex PCR, and its TCRdb copy is limited to in-frame clones, with some not included. The data show 200,000 to 250,000 clones, with 87% seen just once and under 2.5% held by the top ten. The sequence was obtained from a man in his forties with active or convalescent COVID-19. V gene TRBV27 combines with J gene TRBJ2-1; TRBD2 aligns across 10 bases. Material: peripheral blood. CDR3 bases: TGTGCCAGCCGGAACGGACTAGCGGTTTCCTACAATGAGCAGTTCTTC. Translation gives CASRNGLAVSYNEQFF.